This entry concerns a single T cell receptor beta chain. The target antigen is unknown. These data come from a study of Ad26.COV2.S vaccination and SARS-CoV-2 variants. Study information: Sample donor was a member of the COV1001 Ad26.COV2.S trial arm. Regarding the study as a whole: It is possible that the TCR breadth and depth analyses underestimated the total T cell responses.

TCRdb's table, derived via immunoSEQ multiplex PCR, lists solely in-frame clones and lacks some. The data contain 350,000 to 500,000 clones, around 87% of them singletons. Treatment meaning: 15 to 20 received Ad26.COV2.S at low or high dose, single or two shots; about 5 received placebo; per-sample allocation not given. The study sampled participants on day 63 after the first vaccine or placebo injection. Donor was an adult aged 18-55 years in Boston. Spike of the Wuhan-strain SARS-CoV-2 was expressed by an Ad26 vector, which formed the vaccine. The sequence was obtained from a person between 18 and 60 years old who received the Ad26.COV2.S COVID-19 vaccine or a placebo. The source was peripheral blood, collected in a trial of Ad26.COV2.S vaccine versus placebo.

In DNA form, the CDR3 reads TGTGCCAGCAGTCAAACCGGGCCACCTTTGTCTTACTATGGCTACACCTTC. Translating gives CASSQTGPPLSYYGYTF. The chain joins TRBV6-6 to TRBJ1-2; no reliable D call. Per germline, CDR1 MNHNY and CDR2 SVGAGI (reference sequence). CDR3 size: 17 residues. V dropped 5 bases and J dropped 3 bases, with 22 bases sitting between them.